These 4 T cell receptor beta chains came from one sample sequenced in a study of cytomegalovirus exposure and HLA in healthy donors. Primers for the PCR totalled 60 Vbeta and 13 Jbeta. TCRdb's copy holds only in-frame clones and misses some; the assay was immunoSEQ multiplex PCR. The table has some 190,000 clones, around 80% seen once. Material for sequencing was PBMCs. These receptors all stem from a young man in good health and CMV-seronegative.

This clone appeared a few times. The genes are TRBV2 and TRBJ2-1, with TRBD2 identical over 8 bases. CDR3 size: 15 residues. Germline V CDR1 and CDR2: SNHLY, FYNNEI. V lost 10 bases and J lost 3; bases outside the gene matches: 11. This CDR3 is CANEKPGLDYNEQFF. The CDR3 region has the DNA TGTGCCAACGAGAAACCGGGACTAGACTACAATGAGCAGTTCTTC.

The CDR3 DNA sequence: TGTGCCAGCAGTTACCGGGACAGGGGCTACGAGCAGTACTTC. Translation: CASSYRDRGYEQYF. This rearrangement joins TRBV6-5 to TRBJ2-7, with TRBD1 matching over 10 bases. V shed 2 bases and J 3 bases; nucleotides not matched to a gene: 1. The CDR3 is 14 amino acids. CDR1 and CDR2 (germline): MNHEY, SVGAGI.

V and J are TRBV7-2 and TRBJ2-7; 7 bases map to TRBD2. Germline V gene lookup returns CDR1 SGHTA and CDR2 FQGNSA. With 1 base clipped from V and 0 bases from J, the junction kept 6 bases outside the gene matches. This CDR3 region has 16 residues. The CDR3 region has the DNA TGTGCCAGCAGCTTAGTTCGGGGGGTTCGCTCCTACGAGCAGTACTTC. Translating gives CASSLVRGVRSYEQYF.

The V gene is TRBV4-3, the J gene TRBJ1-1; the match to TRBD1 covers 7 bases. The germline gives CDR1 LGHNA, CDR2 YSLEER. The CDR3 is made up of 17 amino acids. Trimming at V came to 4 bases and at J to 0 bases, leaving 11 bases not matched to a gene. CDR3: CASSRARQGPMNTEAFF. DNA for the CDR3: TGCGCCAGCAGCCGGGCACGACAGGGTCCAATGAACACTGAAGCTTTCTTT.